These 12 T cell receptor beta chains originate from one sample sequenced in a study of T cell changes during pregnancy in multiple sclerosis. Clones were read by immunoSEQ multiplex PCR, and TCRdb kept only the in-frame ones, dropping some. The data show tens of thousands of clones, just under 95% seen once. Material: CD4+ T cells from peripheral blood mononuclear cells, obtained in the first trimester of pregnancy. Source of these receptors: a female donor with multiple sclerosis, enrolled in a pregnancy study.

The gene calls are TRBV27 and TRBJ1-6; the match to TRBD1 covers 7 bases. CDR1 is MNHEY and CDR2 is SMNVEV in the germline V gene (reference sequence). The CDR3 loop spans 17 amino acids. The junction had 11 bases not matched to a gene; V was cut back by 1 base and J by 8 bases. DNA for the CDR3: TGTGCCAGCAGTTTATTGACGGCGGGACAGAGGGATTCACCCCTCCACTTT. It yields the protein CASSLLTAGQRDSPLHF.

Here the CDR3 reads CAWIAGTGELFF. Written as DNA, the CDR3 is TGTGCCTGGATAGCGGGAACCGGGGAGCTGTTTTTT. The chain uses TRBV30 and TRBJ2-2, with 8 positions matching TRBD2. Germline assignment: CDR1 GTSNPN and CDR2 SVGIG (reference sequence). V shed 4 bases, J shed 5 bases, and the junction held 0 bases outside the gene matches. This CDR3 has 12 residues.

This clone was detected a few times. The chain combines TRBV7-9 with TRBJ2-3; D remains ambiguous. Trimming removed 5 bases from V and 3 bases from J, with 6 bases in between. The CDR3 runs 12 residues. The germline gives CDR1 SEHNR, CDR2 FQNEAQ (reference sequence). The CDR3: CASSPETDTQYF. CDR3 sequence (DNA): TGTGCCAGCAGCCCGGAGACAGATACGCAGTATTTT. The entire variable domain, with the rest obtained from reference TRBV7-9 and TRBJ2-3, is as follows: DTGVSQNPRHKITKRGQNVTFRCDPISEHNRLYWYRQTLGQGPEFLTYFQNEAQLEKSRLLSDRFSAERPKGSFSTLEIQRTEQGDSAMYLCASSPETDTQYFGPGTRLTVL.

The chain employs TRBV7-9 and TRBJ2-6, with a tentative D call TRBD2 (5 bases). Germline loops: CDR1 SEHNR, CDR2 FQNEAQ (reference sequence). CDR3 length equals 15 residues. Between the trimmed V and J ends, which lost 5 bases and 0 bases, there was a span of 8 bases. CDR3 sequence reads: CASSQRGSGANVLTF. For the CDR3, the DNA is TGTGCCAGCAGCCAACGGGGCTCTGGGGCCAACGTCCTGACTTTC.

The chain recombines TRBV27 with TRBJ1-5; no clear D. The CDR3 runs to 17 residues. Germline V CDR1 and CDR2: MNHEY, SMNVEV (reference sequence). Trimming took 0 bases from V and 4 from J, leaving 16 bases between them. The CDR3: CASSLSVTRLGNQPQHF. CDR3 DNA: TGTGCCAGCAGTTTATCGGTCACGCGCCTCGGGAATCAGCCCCAGCATTTT.

J is TRBJ2-5 and V is TRBV15, with D hard to call. CDR1 is LNHNV, CDR2 YYDKDF, per germline (reference sequence). V was shortened by 1 base and J by 1 base, with 7 bases between the two germline ends. The CDR3 covers 14 residues. This CDR3 is CATSRAYSQETQYF. The CDR3 nucleotides are TGTGCCACCAGCAGAGCTTACAGCCAAGAGACCCAGTACTTC.

The chain has TRBV4-1 and TRBJ1-5; TRBD1 matches at 7 bases. CDR3 length: 15 amino acids. J was trimmed by 5 bases and V by 1 base; bases with no gene match: 5. CDR1 MGHRA and CDR2 YSYEKL come from the germline V gene. The CDR3 loop is CASSQARDSYQPQHF. As DNA, the CDR3 is TGCGCCAGCAGCCAAGCCCGGGACAGTTATCAGCCCCAGCATTTT.

The chain employs TRBV7-9 and TRBJ1-1; perhaps TRBD1 as D (5 bases). In germline, CDR1 is SEHNR, CDR2 FQNEAQ (reference sequence). The CDR3 is 16 residues long. The V end lost 4 bases, the J end lost 5 bases, and 20 bases lay between the germline ends. The CDR3 here is CASSSPPGRGGTEAFF. DNA of the CDR3: TGTGCCAGCAGCTCACCCCCGGGAAGGGGAGGGACTGAAGCTTTCTTT.

CDR3 region: CASSLVSSGAYEQYF. The CDR3 DNA reads TGTGCCAGCAGCTTAGTGTCTAGCGGGGCCTACGAGCAGTACTTC. The rearrangement joins TRBV7-2 to TRBJ2-7, with 9 nucleotides matching TRBD2. CDR1 is SGHTA and CDR2 is FQGNSA in the germline V gene. This CDR3 has 15 residues. V was pared by 1 base and J by 2 bases, with 3 bases of the junction left unmatched.

The chain couples TRBV27 to TRBJ2-1; 8 nucleotides agree with TRBD2. The J segment lost 7 bases and the V segment lost 7 bases, leaving 6 bases of the junction unmatched. The CDR3 is made up of 13 amino acids. Germline loops: CDR1 MNHEY, CDR2 SMNVEV (reference sequence). The CDR3 loop is CASTKLAANEQFF. In DNA form, the CDR3 reads TGTGCCAGCACTAAACTAGCGGCGAATGAGCAGTTCTTC.

The chain recombines TRBV2 with TRBJ2-2; 8 bases line up with TRBD2. CDR1 SNHLY and CDR2 FYNNEI come from the germline V gene. V was pared by 6 bases and J by 4 bases, with 7 bases of the junction left unmatched. The CDR3 is 15 amino acids. The CDR3 coding sequence is TGTGCCAGCAGCCCACCGGGACTAGGCACCGGGGAGCTGTTTTTT. Translating it yields CASSPPGLGTGELFF.

The V gene is TRBV19, the J gene TRBJ2-2, with TRBD2 as a possible D gene (5 bases). With 4 bases removed from V and 3 bases from J, the gap between germline ends came to 12 bases. This CDR3 is built from 15 residues. The germline gives CDR1 LNHDA, CDR2 SQIVND (reference sequence). In DNA, the CDR3 is TGTGCCAGTAGTAGGACTGGGCTGGACACCGGGGAGCTGTTTTTT. It yields the protein CASSRTGLDTGELFF.